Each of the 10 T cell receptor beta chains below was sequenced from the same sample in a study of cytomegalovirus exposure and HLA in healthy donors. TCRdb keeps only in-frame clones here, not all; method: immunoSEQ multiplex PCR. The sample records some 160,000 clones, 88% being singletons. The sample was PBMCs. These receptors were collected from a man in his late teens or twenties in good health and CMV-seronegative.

The CDR3 sequence is CASSPRNSGALPTGELFF. The CDR3 DNA is TGCGCCAGCAGCCCCAGGAATAGCGGGGCGCTACCCACCGGGGAGCTGTTTTTT. This chain uses TRBV5-1 with TRBJ2-2, with TRBD2 matching 8 bases. Germline lookup yields CDR1 SGHRS and CDR2 YFSETQ. The CDR3 has 18 residues. V shed 4 bases and J 4 bases; nucleotides not matched to a gene: 15.

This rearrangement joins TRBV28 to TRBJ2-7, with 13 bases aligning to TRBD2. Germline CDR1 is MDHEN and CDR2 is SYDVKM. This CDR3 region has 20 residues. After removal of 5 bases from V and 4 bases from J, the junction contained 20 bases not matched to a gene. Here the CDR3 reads CASSGPTSGRRSLNVYEQYF. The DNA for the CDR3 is TGTGCCAGCAGTGGGCCGACTAGCGGGAGGAGGTCGTTAAACGTATACGAGCAGTACTTC. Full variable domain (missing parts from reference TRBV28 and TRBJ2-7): DVKVTQSSRYLVKRTGEKVFLECVQDMDHENMFWYRQDPGLGLRLIYFSYDVKMKEKGDIPEGYSVSREKKERFSLILESASTNQTSMYLCASSGPTSGRRSLNVYEQYFGPGTRLTVT.

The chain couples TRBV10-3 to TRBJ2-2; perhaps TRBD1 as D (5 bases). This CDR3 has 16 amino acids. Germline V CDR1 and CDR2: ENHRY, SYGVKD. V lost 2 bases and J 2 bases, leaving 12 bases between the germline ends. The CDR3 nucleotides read TGTGCCATCAGTGAGAAGGGGCAGTATAACACCGGGGAGCTGTTTTTT. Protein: CAISEKGQYNTGELFF.

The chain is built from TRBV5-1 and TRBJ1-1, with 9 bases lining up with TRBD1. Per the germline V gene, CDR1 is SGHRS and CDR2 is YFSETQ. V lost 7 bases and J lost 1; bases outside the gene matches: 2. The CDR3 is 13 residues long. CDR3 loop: CASRDRENTEAFF. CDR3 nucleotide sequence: TGCGCCAGCCGGGACAGGGAGAACACTGAAGCTTTCTTT.

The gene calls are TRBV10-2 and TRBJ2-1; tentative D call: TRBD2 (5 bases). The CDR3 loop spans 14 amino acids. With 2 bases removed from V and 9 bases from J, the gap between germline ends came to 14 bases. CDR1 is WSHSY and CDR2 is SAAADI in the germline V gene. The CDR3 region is CASSEGQRIIEQFF. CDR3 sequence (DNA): TGCGCCAGCAGTGAGGGCCAGCGGATAATTGAGCAGTTCTTC.

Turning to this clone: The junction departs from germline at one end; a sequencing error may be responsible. The CDR3 DNA sequence: TGTGCCACTCAAACCGGGACAGGGAGTGTCTTC. This sequence encodes CATQTGTGSVF. The rearrangement links TRBV2 to TRBJ2-1; 9 bases agree with TRBD1. This CDR3 is built from 11 residues. Germline lookup yields CDR1 SNHLY and CDR2 FYNNEI.

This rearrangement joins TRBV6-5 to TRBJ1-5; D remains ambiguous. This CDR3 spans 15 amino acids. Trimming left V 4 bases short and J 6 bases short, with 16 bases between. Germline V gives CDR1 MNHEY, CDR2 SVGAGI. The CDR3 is CASSLSWEVGQPQHF. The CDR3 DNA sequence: TGTGCCAGCAGTTTATCTTGGGAGGTAGGTCAGCCCCAGCATTTT.

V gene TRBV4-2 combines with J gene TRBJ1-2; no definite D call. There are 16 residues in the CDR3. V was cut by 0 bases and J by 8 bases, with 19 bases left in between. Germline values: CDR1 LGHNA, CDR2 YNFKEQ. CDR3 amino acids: CASSQEGSGGLVGYTF. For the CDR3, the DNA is TGTGCCAGCAGCCAAGAGGGGTCAGGAGGACTAGTCGGCTACACCTTC.

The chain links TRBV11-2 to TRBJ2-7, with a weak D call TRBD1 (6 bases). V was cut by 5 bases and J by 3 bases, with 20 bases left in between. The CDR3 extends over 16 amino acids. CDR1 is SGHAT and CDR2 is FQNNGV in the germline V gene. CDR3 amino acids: CASSLTPRTDYYEQYF. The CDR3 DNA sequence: TGTGCCAGCAGCCTAACGCCAAGGACAGATTACTACGAGCAGTACTTC.

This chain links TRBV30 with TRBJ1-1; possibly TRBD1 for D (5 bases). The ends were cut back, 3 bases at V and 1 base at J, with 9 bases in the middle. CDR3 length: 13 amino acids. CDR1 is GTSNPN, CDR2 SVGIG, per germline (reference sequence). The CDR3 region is CAWRGGGNTEAFF. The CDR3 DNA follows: TGTGCCTGGAGGGGCGGGGGGAACACTGAAGCTTTCTTT.